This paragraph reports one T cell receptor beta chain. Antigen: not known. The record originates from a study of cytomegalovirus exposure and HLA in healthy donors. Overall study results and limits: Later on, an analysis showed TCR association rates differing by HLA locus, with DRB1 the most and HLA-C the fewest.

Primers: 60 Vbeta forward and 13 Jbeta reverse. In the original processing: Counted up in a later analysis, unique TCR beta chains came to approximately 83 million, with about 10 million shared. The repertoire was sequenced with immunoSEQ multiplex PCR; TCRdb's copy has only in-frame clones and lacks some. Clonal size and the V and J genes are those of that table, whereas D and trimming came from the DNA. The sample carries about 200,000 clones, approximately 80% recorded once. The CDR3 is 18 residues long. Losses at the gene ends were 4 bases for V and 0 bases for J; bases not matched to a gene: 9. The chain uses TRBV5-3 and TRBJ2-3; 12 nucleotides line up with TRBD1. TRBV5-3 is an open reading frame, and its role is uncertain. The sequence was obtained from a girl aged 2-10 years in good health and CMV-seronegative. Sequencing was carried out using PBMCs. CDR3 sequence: CARSTREGQGASTDTQYF. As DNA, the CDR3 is TGTGCCAGAAGCACACGGGAGGGACAGGGGGCTAGCACAGATACGCAGTATTTT.